This T cell receptor beta chain was sequenced in a study of graft-versus-host responses after intestinal transplantation. Background on the study: The whole recipient group had anti-thymocyte globulin induction followed by tacrolimus and steroids for roughly three years.

Tissue processing of the graft released intraepithelial and lamina propria lymphocytes from it. Study-wide results and limits: Recipient marrow harbored GvH clones, some of which surfaced first in ileum or blood. Graft-donor T cell macrochimerism in patients accompanied high graft-versus-host to host-versus-graft clonal ratios in allografts. GvH clone levels peaked in circulation, and this peak was associated with early post-transplant HvG declines.

For this clone: Antigen specificity is unknown.

Generated by immunoSEQ multiplex PCR, the TCRdb table keeps only in-frame clones and is missing some. The repertoire holds 15,000 to 20,000 clones, with about 80% as singletons. Germline values: CDR1 SGHRS, CDR2 YFSETQ. J gave up 6 bases and V 3 bases, and 1 base lay outside the gene matches. The CDR3 contains 13 residues. This TCR was sampled from a human patient who received an intestinal transplant, so some T cells may come from the graft donor. This specimen consisted of ileum tissue, obtained roughly 110 days after intestinal transplant. This chain links TRBV5-1 with TRBJ1-2; 11 nucleotides agree with TRBD1. This CDR3 reads CASSWGQGDGYTF. The DNA of the CDR3 is TGCGCCAGCAGCTGGGGACAGGGGGATGGCTACACCTTC.